The 2 T cell receptor beta chains listed next were all sequenced from one sample in a study of T cells in Graves' hyperthyroidism and ophthalmopathy. Amplified regions were TCR beta CDR3 sequences from RNA transcripts. During a first-round RT-PCR of the TCR CDR3, the HTBI primer set was used. TCRdb re-derived calls from the multiplex PCR reads in MiXCR, one entry per CDR3 protein. Among 500,000 or so distinct CDR3 sequences listed, roughly 17% were seen once. The sample consisted of blood. The source of these receptors is a woman under 30 with Graves' ophthalmopathy.

The rearrangement joins TRBV29-1 to TRBJ1-2, with D perhaps TRBD1 (5 bases). The CDR3 has 15 amino acids. CDR1 and CDR2 from the germline V gene are SQVTM and ANQGSEA. V lost 4 bases and J 1 base, leaving 16 bases between the germline ends. As DNA, the CDR3 is TGCAGCGTTGGGGGGTCCAGAATTAGTAACTATGGCTACACCTTC. This translates into CSVGGSRISNYGYTF.

The chain joins TRBV6-2 or TRBV6-3 to TRBJ2-1, with a possible D match to TRBD2 (7 bases). Germline CDR1 is MNHEY and CDR2 is SVGEGT. Trimming cost V 7 bases and J 8 bases, with 18 bases left between them. The CDR3 spans 14 residues. The chain's CDR3 is CASKRGGRYYEQFF. The CDR3 DNA reads as TGTGCCAGCAAGAGGGGGGGGAGGTATTATGAGCAGTTCTTC.